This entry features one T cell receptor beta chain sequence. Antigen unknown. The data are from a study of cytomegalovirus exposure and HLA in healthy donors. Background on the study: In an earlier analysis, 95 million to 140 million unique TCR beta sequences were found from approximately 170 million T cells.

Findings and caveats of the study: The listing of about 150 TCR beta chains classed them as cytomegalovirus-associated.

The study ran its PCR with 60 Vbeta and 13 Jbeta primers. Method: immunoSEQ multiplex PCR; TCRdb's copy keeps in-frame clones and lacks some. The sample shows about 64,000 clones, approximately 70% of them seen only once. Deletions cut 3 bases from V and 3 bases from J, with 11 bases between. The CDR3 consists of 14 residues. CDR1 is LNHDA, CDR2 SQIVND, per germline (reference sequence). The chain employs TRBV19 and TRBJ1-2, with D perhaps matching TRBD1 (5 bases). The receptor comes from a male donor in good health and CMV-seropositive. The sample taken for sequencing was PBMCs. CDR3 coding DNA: TGTGCCAGTAGTATCCAGGGAGGGGACTATGGCTACACCTTC. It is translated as CASSIQGGDYGYTF.